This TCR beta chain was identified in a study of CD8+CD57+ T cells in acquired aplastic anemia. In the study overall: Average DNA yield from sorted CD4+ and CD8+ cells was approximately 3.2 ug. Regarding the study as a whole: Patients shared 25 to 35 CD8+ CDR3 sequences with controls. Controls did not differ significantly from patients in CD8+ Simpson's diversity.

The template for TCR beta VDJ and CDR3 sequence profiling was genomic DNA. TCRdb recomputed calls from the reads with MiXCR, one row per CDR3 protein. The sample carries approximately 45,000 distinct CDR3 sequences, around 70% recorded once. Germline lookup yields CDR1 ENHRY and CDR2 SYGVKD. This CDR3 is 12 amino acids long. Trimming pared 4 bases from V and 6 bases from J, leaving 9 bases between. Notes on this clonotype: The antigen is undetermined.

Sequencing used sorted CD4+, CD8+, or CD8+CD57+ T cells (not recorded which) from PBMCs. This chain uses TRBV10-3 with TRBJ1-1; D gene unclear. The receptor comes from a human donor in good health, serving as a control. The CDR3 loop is CAISAVSAEAFF. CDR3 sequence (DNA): TGTGCCATCAGTGCGGTTAGCGCTGAAGCTTTCTTT.